This T cell receptor (beta chain) derives from a study of T cells in Graves' hyperthyroidism and ophthalmopathy. Study-level background: Peripheral blood was drawn at first diagnosis, prior to all treatment.

Aged 18 to 65, the patients had hyperthyroidism that was newly diagnosed and had lasted under 2 months. Exclusion followed for patients with uncontrolled infection, other autoimmune disease, pregnancy or lactation. Under 12 ml fresh peripheral blood yielded the PBMCs. This clonotype was counted many times. RNA transcripts gave rise to amplified TCR beta CDR3 regions. Primed by the HTBI set, a first-round RT-PCR was run on the TCR CDR3. TCRdb re-called the multiplex PCR reads with MiXCR, one entry per CDR3 protein. The table shows a few hundred thousand distinct CDR3 sequences, with approximately 13% occurring only once. This sequence originates from a woman aged 18-35 years with Graves' hyperthyroidism. Sequencing used blood.

This CDR3 is CASSQSWYSYNEQFF. The CDR3 coding sequence is TGTGCCAGCAGTCAAAGTTGGTATTCCTACAATGAGCAGTTCTTC. This chain connects TRBV6-1 to TRBJ2-1; D gene ambiguous. The CDR3 is made up of 15 amino acids. Germline CDR1 reads MNHNS; CDR2 reads SASEGT. Trimming left V 5 bases short and J 1 base short, with 12 bases between.